What follows is one T cell receptor beta chain and its context. This entry belongs to a study of T cells after yellow fever vaccination. For the study at large: The SMART-Seq v4 Ultra Low Input method served to prepare the low-cell-number fractions.

In making TCR cDNA, 5'RACE template switching added a universal primer site and UMIs to it. TCRdb used MiXCR to reprocess the 5' RACE reads, holding one entry per CDR3 protein. The data show some 560,000 distinct CDR3 sequences, over 15% seen once. Germline V gives CDR1 ENHRY, CDR2 SYGVKD. Trimming took 0 bases from V and 1 from J, leaving 12 bases between them. The CDR3 covers 16 residues. This clonotype was sampled from a man aged 25-40 years who received the YFV17D yellow fever vaccine. The sample here was PBMCs, taken 15 days after the yellow fever booster vaccination. This rearrangement joins TRBV10-3 to TRBJ2-5; D unresolved. For the CDR3, the DNA is TGTGCCATCAGTGAGTCGATCAGGTCCCCCCAAGAGACCCAGTACTTC. Its protein product is CAISESIRSPQETQYF.